Reported below is one T cell receptor beta chain. No antigen is known for it. Every individual CD8+ T cell subset underwent sorting in triplicate at approximately 300,000 cells apiece. Naivety in CD8+ T cells corresponded to a CD45RO-CCR7+CD27+CD95- phenotype. The libraries of TRB cDNA were prepared using 5' RACE with UMI labels. One entry per CDR3 protein, without DNA, is what TCRdb gives after re-calling the 5' RACE reads. This listing includes 130,000 to 150,000 distinct CDR3 sequences. The sample belongs to a study of CXCR3-negative and CXCR3-positive naive CD8 T cells. Study results and limitations: A higher hydrophobicity marked the TRB CDR3s of CXCR3-positive naive cells versus CXCR3-negative naive cells. Cryopreservation partially decreased CXCR3 expression, and most assays used fresh PBMCs. TRB CDR3 properties indicated TCR strength, while surface CD5 was similar across naive subsets.

Germline CDR1 reads MGHDK; CDR2 reads SYGVNS. This CDR3 is 12 amino acids long. Sequencing was carried out using naive CXCR3+ CD8+ T cells from blood. Indicated subset: CD45RO-CCR7+CD27+CD95- naive CD8+ T cells expressing CXCR3 (TNR3+). V gene TRBV25-1 combines with J gene TRBJ1-1. The clonotype originates from a human donor in good health. Some clones in this sample may be carry-over from other donors' samples. The CDR3 is CASSGVNTEAFF.